These T cell receptor beta chains were read from a single sample in a study of shared clonotypes between healthy human individuals. Sequencing used immunoSEQ multiplex PCR; TCRdb keeps in-frame clones, though not all of them. This table has fewer than 500,000 clones, 75% to 80% appearing once. The sequenced material came from PBMCs. The source is a woman aged 40 to 49 in good health. Some clones in this sample may be carry-over from other donors' samples. Each CDR3 is given with its conserved first and last residue. The order of the fields is CDR3 length, V gene, clone size, J gene, D gene, CDR3 DNA, CDR3 protein. The D gene is left open where the match is weak. Some rows mark clone size as missing; the rest say once, few, many or name a class of expanded clone.

13	TRBV28	many	TRBJ1-1	-	TGTGCCAGCAAGACCGGGGCCGCGAATGAAGCTTTCTTT	CASKTGAANEAFF
15	TRBV25-1	many	TRBJ2-5	TRBD2	TGTGCCAGCAATTCGGGACTAGCGGGGCAAGAGACCCAGTACTTC	CASNSGLAGQETQYF
16	TRBV9	once	TRBJ2-1	TRBD2	TGTGCCAGCAGCGTAGCTGGGCTAGCGGGAGTTGAGGAGCAGTTCTTC	CASSVAGLAGVEEQFF
14	TRBV6-1	many	TRBJ1-5	TRBD1	TGTGCCAGCAGTGAGGGGACAGAGAATCAGCCCCAGCATTTT	CASSEGTENQPQHF
16	TRBV6-5	once	TRBJ2-7	TRBD1	TGTGCCAGCAGTTACCCCTCCGGGACAGGGGGCTACGAGCAGTACTTC	CASSYPSGTGGYEQYF
18	TRBV7-9	-	TRBJ2-7	TRBD2	TGTGCCAGCAGCTTAGCTCCTGCCGGGCGGGGGTCTCCTTACGAGCAGTACTTC	CASSLAPAGRGSPYEQYF
14	TRBV7-8	few	TRBJ2-2	-	TGTGCCAGCAGCTACCTATTAATATCCGGGGAGCTGTTTTTT	CASSYLLISGELFF
14	TRBV5-6	-	TRBJ1-5	-	TGTGCCAGCAGCCGGACAAACAGCAATCAGCCCCAGCATTTT	CASSRTNSNQPQHF
14	TRBV11-2	-	TRBJ2-7	-	TGTGCCAGCAGCTCCCGGGGTAGGTCCTACGAGCAGTACTTC	CASSSRGRSYEQYF
14	TRBV11-2	-	TRBJ2-2	-	TGTGCCAGCAGCTTACTCACGAACACCGGGGAGCTGTTTTTT	CASSLLTNTGELFF
16	TRBV19	many	TRBJ1-2	TRBD1	TGTGCCAGTAGTTTCAAACCGCGGACAGGGATATATGGCTACACCTTC	CASSFKPRTGIYGYTF
16	TRBV9	few	TRBJ1-3	-	TGTGCCAGCAGCGTAGTGCCAGGAAGCTCTGGAAACACCATATATTTT	CASSVVPGSSGNTIYF
14	TRBV18	-	TRBJ1-2	-	TGTGCCAGCTCACCAAGGGAGTTTAACTATGGCTACACCTTC	CASSPREFNYGYTF
16	TRBV28	-	TRBJ1-4	TRBD1	TGTGCCAGCAGAGCCACCGACAGGGTTACTAATGAAAAACTGTTTTTT	CASRATDRVTNEKLFF
15	TRBV7-8	few	TRBJ1-1	-	TGTGCCAGCAGCACGACGGGACTTGGGAACACTGAAGCTTTCTTT	CASSTTGLGNTEAFF
13	TRBV29-1	few	TRBJ1-3	-	TGCAGCGTAACCGTTTTCTCTGGAAACACCATATATTTT	CSVTVFSGNTIYF
13	TRBV6-5	-	TRBJ1-5	TRBD1	TGTGCCAGCGGACAGGGAGTCAATCAGCCCCAGCATTTT	CASGQGVNQPQHF
16	TRBV6-5	once	TRBJ1-6	-	TGTGCCAGCAGTTTAGAAGGGCGGAGCTACGATTCACCCCTCCACTTT	CASSLEGRSYDSPLHF
14	TRBV5-1	-	TRBJ1-5	TRBD1	TGCGCCAGCAGCCGGACAGGCGGCAATCAGCCCCAGCATTTT	CASSRTGGNQPQHF
16	TRBV10-3	-	TRBJ2-7	TRBD1	TGTGCCACCTCAACGCGGGACAGGGGTAACCTCTACGAGCAGTACTTC	CATSTRDRGNLYEQYF
14	TRBV5-1	-	TRBJ2-5	-	TGCGCCAGCAGCTTCGGGACCAATCAAGAGACCCAGTACTTC	CASSFGTNQETQYF
13	TRBV10-1	-	TRBJ2-3	-	TGCGCCAGCAGCCTTGGGACTTCAGATACGCAGTATTTT	CASSLGTSDTQYF
13	TRBV27	-	TRBJ1-1	-	TGTGCCAGCAGTTTTCGGGGGAGCACTGAAGCTTTCTTT	CASSFRGSTEAFF
13	TRBV27	-	TRBJ2-5	-	TGTGCCAGCAGCTATGTGGGGCAAGAGACCCAGTACTTC	CASSYVGQETQYF
16	TRBV5-4	once	TRBJ2-7	TRBD1	TGTGCCAGCAGCCGTAGACAGGGGGCTCTAGCCTACGAGCAGTACTTC	CASSRRQGALAYEQYF
15	TRBV4-1	-	TRBJ2-1	TRBD1	TGCGCCAGCAGCCCCTATCCAGGGGGCTTGGGTGAGCAGTTCTTC	CASSPYPGGLGEQFF
13	TRBV19	-	TRBJ1-5	-	TGTGCCAGTAGCACTCAGGGTGGGCAGCCCCAGCATTTT	CASSTQGGQPQHF
14	TRBV5-4	once	TRBJ2-7	TRBD1	TGTGCCAGCAGCTTGGGACAGGGACACTACGAGCAGTACTTC	CASSLGQGHYEQYF
15	TRBV9	-	TRBJ1-5	-	TGTGCCAGCAGCGCTTTAGGAGCGCCTGATCAGCCCCAGCATTTT	CASSALGAPDQPQHF
16	TRBV5-1	-	TRBJ2-5	-	TGCGCCAGCAGCCTCCCGGGGGCTGGGGTAGAAGAGACCCAGTACTTC	CASSLPGAGVEETQYF
13	TRBV15	once	TRBJ2-7	-	TGTGCCACCAGCAGAGAGGGCGTTTCCGAGCAGTACTTC	CATSREGVSEQYF
14	TRBV19	-	TRBJ1-3	TRBD1	TGTGCCACTGGGACAGCCGGCTCTGGAAACACCATATATTTT	CATGTAGSGNTIYF
17	TRBV7-9	few	TRBJ2-3	TRBD1	TGTGCCAGCAGCTTTGGACAGGGGAGGGGAGGAACAGATACGCAGTATTTT	CASSFGQGRGGTDTQYF
13	TRBV18	-	TRBJ2-7	TRBD1	TGTGCCAGCTCACGCGGACAGGGAGACGAGCAGTACTTC	CASSRGQGDEQYF
15	TRBV4-3	-	TRBJ2-2	-	TGCGCCAGCAGCCAAGCGGCGGGGAACACCGGGGAGCTGTTTTTT	CASSQAAGNTGELFF
14	TRBV7-9	-	TRBJ1-2	-	TGTGCCAGCAGCCCAAGACAGGACGACTATGGCTACACCTTC	CASSPRQDDYGYTF
16	TRBV4-2	-	TRBJ2-3	TRBD2	TGTGCCAGCAGCCAGGCCGGACTAGCGGAAACAGATACGCAGTATTTT	CASSQAGLAETDTQYF
17	TRBV28	once	TRBJ2-7	TRBD2	TGTGCCAGCACGTCTCCGGGACTAGCGGGAGCGGTCTACGAGCAGTACTTC	CASTSPGLAGAVYEQYF
14	TRBV7-2	-	TRBJ2-7	TRBD2	TGTGCCAGCAGCACCCGGGGAGGGACCTACGAGCAGTACTTC	CASSTRGGTYEQYF
15	TRBV9	-	TRBJ1-6	-	TGTGCCAGCAGCACAGTGGCTGAAGAGTATTCACCCCTCCACTTT	CASSTVAEEYSPLHF
14	TRBV18	few	TRBJ2-2	-	TGTGCCAGCTCACCACCGGGCAGATCCACCGGGGAGCTGTTT	CASSPPGRSTGELF
14	TRBV18	-	TRBJ2-1	-	TGTGCCAGCTCACCCCGGACAGCGTACAATGAGCAGTTCTTC	CASSPRTAYNEQFF
16	TRBV28	-	TRBJ2-1	-	TGTGCCAGCAGTTCTGTCGGAGCCCTCTCCTACAATGAGCAGTTCTTC	CASSSVGALSYNEQFF
17	TRBV27	-	TRBJ2-2	TRBD2	TGTGCCAGCAGTTTATTAACTAGCGGGAGGAACACCGGGGAGCTGTTTTTT	CASSLLTSGRNTGELFF
12	TRBV6-1	-	TRBJ2-2	-	TGTGCCATTCAGACAGGACACGGGGAGCTGTTTTTT	CAIQTGHGELFF
13	TRBV6-5	-	TRBJ1-1	-	TGTGCCAGCAGTTATCAGGGCTACACTGAAGCTTTCTTT	CASSYQGYTEAFF
13	TRBV29-1	-	TRBJ1-2	-	TGCAGCGTTGAACCCAGGACAGCCTATGGCTACACCTTC	CSVEPRTAYGYTF
14	TRBV9	few	TRBJ2-7	-	TGTGCCAGCAGCGTAGATGGGAGCTCCTACGAGCAGTACTTC	CASSVDGSSYEQYF
15	TRBV29-1	-	TRBJ1-3	-	TGCAGCGCCTACGGCGTGGGGGGCCCTGGAAACACCATATATTTT	CSAYGVGGPGNTIYF
15	TRBV7-3	-	TRBJ2-3	TRBD2	TGTGCCAGCAGCCCAGGACTAGCGGACACAGATACGCAGTATTTT	CASSPGLADTDTQYF
13	TRBV10-3	-	TRBJ2-7	TRBD2	TGTGCCATCGGGACTAGCGGTACCTACGAGCAGTACTTC	CAIGTSGTYEQYF
17	TRBV11-2	-	TRBJ2-1	-	TGTGCCAGCAGCTTAGATGGAGGGGGCGGAGGTGTGAATGAGCAGTTCTTC	CASSLDGGGGGVNEQFF
11	TRBV5-5	-	TRBJ2-1	-	TGTGCCAGCTCCCACGAGCGTGAGCAGTTCTTC	CASSHEREQFF
17	TRBV5-1	-	TRBJ2-3	TRBD2	TGCGCCAGCAGCCCTAGCGGGAGGGCCAGACGCACAGATACGCAGTATTTT	CASSPSGRARRTDTQYF
15	TRBV4-1	-	TRBJ2-3	TRBD1	TGCGCCAGCAGCCGGGACAGGGTAAACACAGATACGCAGTATTTT	CASSRDRVNTDTQYF